This TCR beta chain was observed in a study of cytomegalovirus exposure and HLA in healthy donors. Comment on this clone: The target antigen is unknown.

PCR employed 60 Vbeta and 13 Jbeta primers. Clones were read by immunoSEQ multiplex PCR, and TCRdb kept only the in-frame ones, dropping some. The sample contains some 200,000 clones, about 80% of which appear only once. Healthy people donating bone marrow made up the donors. Nominally healthy donors provided the samples, though records likely missed some immune exposures. Losses at the gene ends were 11 bases for V and 4 bases for J; bases not matched to a gene: 6. CDR3 length: 13 residues. Germline-derived CDR1 and CDR2 are SNHLY and FYNNEI. Study outcomes and limitations: It emerged from a later analysis that several of the most significant clusters appeared to be linked to common viral pathogens. Sequences of the TCR beta chain were said to predict the HLA-A and HLA-B alleles of most subjects accurately.

Input material: PBMCs. The chain employs TRBV2 and TRBJ1-4; 8 bases are a match to TRBD1. The clonotype was recovered from a man in his late teens or twenties in good health and CMV-seronegative. Here the CDR3 reads CADGGQGNEKLFF. The CDR3 DNA reads as TGTGCCGACGGAGGACAGGGTAATGAAAAACTGTTTTTT.